Below, one T cell receptor (beta chain) is given with its context. Residents of under 25 US areas, aged roughly 18 to 89 years, made up the participants. Clinical history as reported by participants underpinned cohort assignment. Donors in Cohort 3 who had recovered were those with two negative PCRs, healthcare professional clearance, or resolution of their symptoms. The sample is drawn from a study of blood T cell repertoires in COVID-19. Original processing methods: Researchers report that nucleated cell counts were estimated from reference gene primer amplification. Here immunoSEQ multiplex PCR was the method, and the copy in TCRdb shows in-frame clones only, minus some. V and J calls and clone size are copied from that table; D and trimming were computed from the DNA. The sample lists under 200,000 clones, more than 65% seen once, with about 10% in the top ten. The source material was PBMCs or T cells enriched from blood (not recorded which). The TCR was taken from a man aged 45-65 years who had recovered from COVID-19.

CDR3 DNA: TGTGCCAGCAGCCAAGATAACGGTGAAGCTTTCTTT. It translates to CASSQDNGEAFF. The chain uses TRBV3-1 (or the pseudogene TRBV3-2) and TRBJ1-1; D is unclear. The germline CDR1 and CDR2 sequences are LGHDT and YNNKEL (reference sequence). V dropped 0 bases and J dropped 7 bases, with 6 bases sitting between them. The CDR3 covers 12 residues.